Shown below are 27 T cell receptor beta chains from a single sample sequenced in a study of T-cell memory formation after mild COVID-19. MiXCR, applied by TCRdb to the 5' RACE reads, yields one record per CDR3 protein. The table lists fewer than 700,000 distinct CDR3 sequences, roughly 18% of them singletons. Sequenced: PBMCs or a T cell subset sorted from them (not recorded which). These receptors were obtained from an adult woman who had mild COVID-19 (a few samples of this study predate the infection). Cell type and time point are not known.

This clonotype was counted a few times. The chain carries TRBV6-2 or TRBV6-3 and TRBJ2-3; D tentatively fits TRBD1 or TRBD2 (5 bases each). Germline V lookup: CDR1 MNHEY, CDR2 SVGEGT. The CDR3 spans 13 residues. Trimming shortened V by 7 bases and J by 11 bases, and 19 bases separated the two germline ends. CDR3 sequence: CASTGPPVERQYF. CDR3 in DNA: TGTGCCAGCACGGGGCCCCCGGTCGAGAGGCAGTATTTT.

This clonotype was seen only a few times. The chain couples TRBV14 to TRBJ2-7; D is perhaps TRBD2 (7 bases). The germline V gene encodes CDR1 SGHDN and CDR2 FVKESK. The ends were cut back, 6 bases at V and 6 bases at J, with 24 bases in the middle. CDR3 size: 16 residues. The CDR3 coding sequence is TGTGCCAGCAGATCCGCGGGGGCCGGGAGTGCATCCGAGCAGTACTTC. It codes for CASRSAGAGSASEQYF.

This clonotype was picked up a small number of times. The DNA of the CDR3 is TGTGCCACCAGTGACCAAAAGACAGGCTCTGGGGCCAACGTCCTGACTTTC. It yields the protein CATSDQKTGSGANVLTF. The rearrangement joins TRBV24-1 to TRBJ2-6, with D maybe TRBD1 (6 bases). The germline V and J ends were trimmed by 4 bases and 0 bases, with 12 bases remaining between them. The CDR3 runs to 17 residues. CDR1 is KGHDR and CDR2 is SFDVKD in the germline V gene.

This clonotype was seen a handful of times. The junction departs from germline at one end; a sequencing error may be responsible. V gene TRBV7-9 combines with J gene TRBJ2-3; 7 positions match TRBD2. The length of the CDR3 is 12 residues. Germline lookup yields CDR1 SEHNR and CDR2 FQNEAQ (reference sequence). This CDR3 is CAISREEDTQYF. DNA of the CDR3: TGTGCCATCAGCCGGGAGGAAGATACGCAGTATTTT.

A few counts support this clonotype. This sequence joins TRBV6-6 and TRBJ2-7; 7 nucleotides agree with TRBD1. Germline lookup yields CDR1 MNHNY and CDR2 SVGAGI (reference sequence). With V trimmed by 4 bases and J by 4 bases, 4 bases remained unmatched. CDR3 length: 13 amino acids. As DNA, the CDR3 is TGTGCCAGCAGTTGGGGACAGCTATACGAGCAGTACTTC. Translation: CASSWGQLYEQYF.

The CDR3 here is CASFQYGGRELFF. The CDR3 bases are TGTGCCAGCTTTCAGTACGGCGGCCGGGAGCTGTTTTTT. This chain joins TRBV11-2 and TRBJ2-2; D is unresolved. Germline V gives CDR1 SGHAT, CDR2 FQNNGV. Between the trimmed V and J ends, which lost 8 bases and 9 bases, there was a span of 16 bases. CDR3 size: 13 residues. Looking up the rest from reference TRBV11-2 and TRBJ2-2 gives the full variable domain: EAGVAQSPRYKIIEKRQSVAFWCNPISGHATLYWYQQILGQGPKLLIQFQNNGVVDDSQLPKDRFSAERLKGVDSTLKIQPAKLEDSAVYLCASFQYGGRELFFGEGSRLTVL.

This chain connects TRBV2 to TRBJ2-1; perhaps TRBD1 as D (5 bases). CDR3 length: 14 amino acids. Germline assignment: CDR1 SNHLY and CDR2 FYNNEI. Trimming took 6 bases from V and 8 from J, leaving 17 bases between them. The CDR3 spells CASRERQTWDEQFF. CDR3 sequence (DNA): TGTGCCAGCAGGGAAAGACAGACTTGGGATGAGCAGTTCTTC.

The chain carries TRBV2 and TRBJ2-7, with 9 bases lining up with TRBD2. This CDR3 is built from 14 residues. The J segment lost 2 bases and the V segment lost 6 bases, leaving 5 bases of the junction unmatched. Looked up from germline, CDR1 is SNHLY and CDR2 is FYNNEI. The chain's CDR3 is CASSDSGGTYEQYF. The CDR3 DNA follows: TGTGCCAGCAGCGATAGCGGGGGAACCTACGAGCAGTACTTC.

Ten or more counts support this clonotype. The chain is built from TRBV4-1 and TRBJ1-2, with a tentative D call TRBD1 (5 bases). The CDR3 totals 13 residues. Trimming removed 4 bases at V and 3 bases at J, with 9 bases between. Germline V gene data show CDR1 as MGHRA and CDR2 as YSYEKL. CDR3 sequence reads: CASSPRVDYGYTF. CDR3 bases: TGCGCCAGCAGCCCCAGGGTGGACTATGGCTACACCTTC.

V and J are TRBV12-3 or TRBV12-4 and TRBJ2-3; maybe TRBD1 (5 bases). CDR3 length: 15 residues. V was cut by 4 bases and J by 7 bases, with 18 bases left in between. The CDR3 is CASSYPDSLLNTQYF. In DNA form, the CDR3 reads TGTGCCAGCAGTTACCCCGACAGTCTGCTAAATACGCAGTATTTT.

The genes are TRBV2 and TRBJ1-1; 9 bases map to TRBD1. Looked up from germline, CDR1 is SNHLY and CDR2 is FYNNEI. CDR3 length equals 14 residues. The V gene end was trimmed by 8 bases and the J gene end by 2 bases; junction bases not matched to a gene: 6. DNA of the CDR3: TGTGCCAGCGATGGACAGGGGCTCAACACTGAAGCTTTCTTT. Its protein product is CASDGQGLNTEAFF.

This clonotype has just a few counts. The chain uses TRBV6-4 and TRBJ2-7; D is undetermined. The V gene lost 3 bases and the J gene lost 2 bases, with 14 bases spanning the gap. Germline lookup yields CDR1 MRHNA and CDR2 SNTAGT. The CDR3 extends over 15 amino acids. CDR3 in amino acids: CASSEDGYGAYEQYF. In DNA, the CDR3 is TGTGCCAGCAGTGAGGACGGGTACGGAGCCTACGAGCAGTACTTC.

This clonotype was recorded a few times. V and J are TRBV9 and TRBJ2-7; 11 nucleotides match TRBD1. CDR1 and CDR2 (germline): SGDLS, YYNGEE. The junction had 15 bases not matched to a gene; V was cut back by 4 bases and J by 3 bases. CDR3 size: 18 residues. The CDR3 DNA sequence: TGTGCCAGCAGCCCCGGTTGGGGGACAGGGGGGGGAATCTACGAGCAGTACTTC. Translation: CASSPGWGTGGGIYEQYF. The variable domain in full, with the rest retrieved from reference TRBV9 and TRBJ2-7, is DSGVTQTPKHLITATGQRVTLRCSPRSGDLSVYWYQQSLDQGLQFLIQYYNGEERAKGNILERFSAQQFPDLHSELNLSSLELGDSALYFCASSPGWGTGGGIYEQYFGPGTRLTVT.

This clonotype is a singleton in its sample. This chain uses TRBV7-8 with TRBJ1-5; a weak D match, TRBD1 (6 bases). Trimming left V 4 bases short and J 6 bases short, with 16 bases between. The germline V gene encodes CDR1 SGHVS and CDR2 FQNEAQ. The CDR3 has 15 amino acids. The CDR3: CASSSAGGGRQPQHF. The DNA of the CDR3 is TGTGCCAGCAGCTCCGCGGGCGGGGGGCGTCAGCCCCAGCATTTT.

This clonotype has just a few counts. The V gene is TRBV18, the J gene TRBJ2-5; D is unclear. This CDR3 has 16 amino acids. V lost 3 bases and J lost 0, with 14 bases in between. CDR1 is KGHSH and CDR2 is LQKENI in the germline V gene. The CDR3: CASSPRTRHNQETQYF. CDR3 DNA sequence: TGTGCCAGCTCACCCCGAACCCGACACAACCAAGAGACCCAGTACTTC.

This sequence joins TRBV4-3 and TRBJ2-7; D remains ambiguous. This CDR3 has 16 amino acids. Per germline, CDR1 LGHNA and CDR2 YSLEER. Between the trimmed V and J ends, which lost 0 bases and 1 base, there was a span of 13 bases. CDR3 region: CASSQDLFTESYEQYF. The CDR3 DNA follows: TGCGCCAGCAGCCAAGACCTGTTTACTGAGTCCTACGAGCAGTACTTC.

In this sample, this clonotype turned up a few times. This chain connects TRBV28 to TRBJ2-7, with 9 positions matching TRBD2. Trimming cost V 3 bases and J 5 bases; bases outside gene matches: 8. CDR1 MDHEN and CDR2 SYDVKM come from the germline V gene. The CDR3 consists of 15 residues. The CDR3 bases are TGTGCCAGCAGTTTTCCGACTAGCGGCACGGACGAGCAGTACTTC. Protein sequence: CASSFPTSGTDEQYF.

There are many counts of this clonotype. The V and J genes are TRBV5-1 and TRBJ2-3; D may be TRBD1 or TRBD2 (5 bases each). The CDR3 has 17 amino acids. Germline values: CDR1 SGHRS, CDR2 YFSETQ. The ends were cut back, 0 bases at V and 6 bases at J, with 20 bases in the middle. The CDR3 loop is CASSLAGTVDPLDTQYF. Here the CDR3 DNA reads TGCGCCAGCAGCTTGGCCGGGACGGTCGACCCGCTCGATACGCAGTATTTT.

This clonotype came up a few times. The V call is TRBV12-3 or TRBV12-4, the J call TRBJ2-7; D is perhaps TRBD1 (6 bases). The CDR3 sequence is 14 residues long. V was clipped by 3 bases and J by 4 bases, with 13 bases between them. The CDR3 nucleotides read TGTGCCAGCAGTTTGTGGACAGCGATTTACGAGCAGTACTTC. It encodes CASSLWTAIYEQYF.

The J gene is TRBJ1-1, the V gene TRBV7-9; D is unresolved. The CDR3 contains 15 residues. The germline CDR1 and CDR2 sequences are SEHNR and FQNEAQ (reference sequence). V was clipped by 3 bases and J by 3 bases, with 14 bases between them. This chain's CDR3 is CASSFGPLSDTEAFF. CDR3 DNA: TGTGCCAGCAGCTTCGGACCCCTCTCGGACACTGAAGCTTTCTTT. Drawing the rest from reference TRBV7-9 and TRBJ1-1, the complete variable domain is DTGVSQNPRHKITKRGQNVTFRCDPISEHNRLYWYRQTLGQGPEFLTYFQNEAQLEKSRLLSDRFSAERPKGSFSTLEIQRTEQGDSAMYLCASSFGPLSDTEAFFGQGTRLTVV.

The chain recombines TRBV7-9 with TRBJ2-1, with D unclear. The CDR3 has 13 residues. The V gene's germline CDR1 is SEHNR and CDR2 FQNEAQ (reference sequence). Trimming shortened V by 3 bases and J by 7 bases, and 10 bases separated the two germline ends. This CDR3 is CASSFREVNEQFF. In DNA form, the CDR3 reads TGTGCCAGCAGCTTCAGAGAAGTGAATGAGCAGTTCTTC.

Ten or more counts support this clonotype. J is TRBJ1-4 and V is TRBV4-1, with D unresolved. Germline V gene sequence: CDR1 MGHRA, CDR2 YSYEKL. The CDR3 consists of 15 residues. Trimming left V 3 bases short and J 3 bases short, with 11 bases between. The CDR3 protein is CASSQGPVSNEKLFF. CDR3 nucleotides: TGCGCCAGCAGCCAGGGCCCCGTATCTAATGAAAAACTGTTTTTT.

A few counts support this clonotype. CDR3 loop: CASSFHGSQPQHF. The CDR3 coding sequence is TGTGCCAGCAGTTTTCACGGTAGTCAGCCCCAGCATTTT. This chain uses TRBV12-3 or TRBV12-4 with TRBJ1-5; D gene uncertain. V shed 3 bases and J shed 6 bases, with 9 bases lying between them. The CDR3 is 13 amino acids.

This clonotype has a handful of counts. The chain has TRBV15 and TRBJ2-1; TRBD2 matches 9 bases. The CDR3 has 15 amino acids. V was clipped by 0 bases and J by 9 bases; unmatched bases: 6. Germline V gene sequence: CDR1 LNHNV, CDR2 YYDKDF (reference sequence). The CDR3 DNA sequence: TGTGCCACCAGCAGAGATAGGGGACTAGCCCCTGAGCAGTTCTTC. This sequence encodes CATSRDRGLAPEQFF.

The V gene is TRBV29-1, the J gene TRBJ2-2, with a possible D match to TRBD1 (6 bases). The CDR3 totals 14 residues. V was trimmed by 8 bases and J by 0 bases, leaving 13 bases between them. Germline V gene sequence: CDR1 SQVTM, CDR2 ANQGSEA. The CDR3 DNA reads as TGCAGCTCTTCCACAGGGACGAACACCGGGGAGCTGTTTTTT. Translating gives CSSSTGTNTGELFF.

There are a few counts of this clonotype. V gene TRBV7-2 combines with J gene TRBJ1-1; no firm D call. Germline CDR1 SGHTA, CDR2 FQGNSA. V gave up 5 bases and J gave up 4 bases, with 17 bases separating them. The CDR3 runs 15 residues. The CDR3 nucleotides are TGTGCCAGCAGCCGAAATACGGGTATTGGCACTGAAGCTTTCTTT. Translation gives CASSRNTGIGTEAFF.

This clonotype was observed many times. V and J are TRBV5-6 and TRBJ2-3; no reliable D call. Trimming left V 3 bases short and J 2 bases short, with 4 bases between. The CDR3 sequence is 12 residues long. The germline V gene encodes CDR1 SGHDT and CDR2 YYEEEE. CDR3 DNA sequence: TGTGCCAGCAGCTCAACCACAGATACGCAGTATTTT. Its translation: CASSSTTDTQYF.